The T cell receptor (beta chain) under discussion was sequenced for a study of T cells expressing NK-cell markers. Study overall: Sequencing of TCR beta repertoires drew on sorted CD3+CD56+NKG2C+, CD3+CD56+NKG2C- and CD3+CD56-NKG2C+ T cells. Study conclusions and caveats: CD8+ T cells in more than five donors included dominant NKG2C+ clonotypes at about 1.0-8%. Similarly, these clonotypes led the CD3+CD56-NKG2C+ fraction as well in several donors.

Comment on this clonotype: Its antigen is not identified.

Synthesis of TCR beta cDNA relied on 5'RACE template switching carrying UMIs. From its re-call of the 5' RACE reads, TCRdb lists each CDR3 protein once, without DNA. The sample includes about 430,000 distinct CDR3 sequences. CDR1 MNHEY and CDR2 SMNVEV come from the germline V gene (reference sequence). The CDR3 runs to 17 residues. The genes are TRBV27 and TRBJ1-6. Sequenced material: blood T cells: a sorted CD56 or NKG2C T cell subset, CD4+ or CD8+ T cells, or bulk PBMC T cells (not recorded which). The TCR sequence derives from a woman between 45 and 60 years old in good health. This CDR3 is CASSLYWGTPSNSPLHF.